The next 32 T cell receptor beta chains were all read from a single sample in a study of blood T cell repertoires in COVID-19. The data were produced by immunoSEQ multiplex PCR, yet TCRdb's version contains in-frame clones alone and is incomplete. In the table there are about 370,000 clones, roughly 90% of which are singletons. The sequencing sample was made of peripheral blood. Receptors were obtained from a woman in her twenties or thirties with COVID-19, enrolled during active disease.

Concerning this clone itself: The junction departs from the called germline gene at one end, perhaps through a read error. The CDR3 is CASSESSRSVAFAF. The CDR3 DNA sequence: TGCGCCAGCAGTGAGTCCTCACGCTCGGTTGCATTTGCGTTT. The chain carries TRBV10-1 and TRBJ1-4; D remains ambiguous. Germline loops: CDR1 WNHNN, CDR2 SYGVQD (reference sequence). This CDR3 is built from 14 residues.

The rearrangement links TRBV13 to TRBJ2-3; no reliable D call. The germline CDR1 and CDR2 sequences are PRHDT and FYEKMQ (reference sequence). Trimming stripped 5 bases from V and 4 bases from J, with 10 bases between. There are 13 residues in the CDR3. CDR3 sequence reads: CASSPNLPDTQYF. For the CDR3, the DNA is TGTGCCAGCAGCCCGAACCTACCAGATACGCAGTATTTT.

J is TRBJ2-7 and V is TRBV5-1; D uncertain. This CDR3 is 13 amino acids long. Germline V gene data show CDR1 as SGHRS and CDR2 as YFSETQ. V gave up 0 bases and J gave up 6 bases, with 10 bases separating them. In nucleotides, the CDR3 is TGCGCCAGCAGCTTGGATGGATCGGGCGAGCAGTACGTC. The encoded protein is CASSLDGSGEQYV.

In its sample, this clone was seen once. V usage is TRBV12-3 or TRBV12-4 and J usage is TRBJ1-2; no clear D gene. CDR3 size: 12 residues. The V and J ends lost 6 bases and 8 bases respectively, with 13 bases between them. CDR3 sequence (DNA): TGTGCCAGCAGACCTGACGGGGAGGGCTACACCTTC. Translated: CASRPDGEGYTF.

V and J are TRBV28 and TRBJ1-3; no firm D call. The CDR3 is 14 amino acids. V was clipped by 4 bases and J by 3 bases, with 10 bases between them. Germline CDR1 reads MDHEN; CDR2 reads SYDVKM. In nucleotides, the CDR3 is TGTGCCAGCAGTTCCCTCTGGAGTGGAAACACCATATATTTT. Protein product: CASSSLWSGNTIYF.

The chain uses TRBV11-3 and TRBJ1-6; TRBD1 might be the D (5 bases). V was pared by 1 base and J by 7 bases, with 11 bases between. Germline CDR1 is SGHNT and CDR2 is YENEEA. This CDR3 is 15 amino acids long. The CDR3 DNA reads as TGTGCCAGCAGCTTAGTTTCGACAGAAAATTCACCCCTCCACTTT. As protein: CASSLVSTENSPLHF.

J is TRBJ1-4 and V is TRBV20-1, with TRBD1 matching 8 bases. The CDR3 runs 11 residues. Germline CDR1 reads DFQATT; CDR2 reads SNEGSKA (reference sequence). CDR3 residues: CSYRGNEKLFF. In nucleotides, the CDR3 is TGCAGCTACAGGGGGAATGAAAAACTGTTTTTT.

The chain carries TRBV19 and TRBJ1-3; D gene ambiguous. Germline V lookup: CDR1 LNHDA, CDR2 SQIVND (reference sequence). V shed 2 bases and J shed 0 bases, with 5 bases lying between them. CDR3 size: 14 residues. The CDR3 loop reads CASSIQVSGNTIYF. CDR3 in DNA: TGTGCCAGTAGTATACAGGTCTCTGGAAACACCATATATTTT.

The V and J genes are TRBV25-1 and TRBJ1-4, with a weak D call TRBD1 (5 bases). CDR3 size: 16 residues. CDR1 MGHDK and CDR2 SYGVNS come from the germline V gene. Trimming removed 5 bases from V and 2 bases from J, with 15 bases in between. CDR3: CASSRAREGTNEKLFF. The CDR3 DNA is TGTGCCAGCAGTCGGGCCCGGGAGGGGACTAATGAAAAACTGTTTTTT.

The chain recombines TRBV2 with TRBJ1-1, with 8 bases identical to TRBD1. Germline CDR1 is SNHLY and CDR2 is FYNNEI. Trimming took 6 bases from V and 7 from J; bases not matched to a gene: 10. This CDR3 is 14 amino acids long. The CDR3 coding sequence is TGTGCCAGCAGGGGACAGGTCGGGGGTAATGAAGCTTTCTTT. It specifies CASRGQVGGNEAFF.

This chain uses TRBV6-5 with TRBJ1-5; 8 bases map to TRBD1. Trimming cost V 2 bases and J 2 bases; bases outside gene matches: 2. CDR1 and CDR2 from the germline V gene are MNHEY and SVGAGI. CDR3 size: 15 residues. For the CDR3, the DNA is TGTGCCAGCAGTTACACGACAGGGGGCAATCAGCCCCAGCATTTT. Protein sequence: CASSYTTGGNQPQHF.

The chain carries TRBV28 and TRBJ2-5; 8 bases align to TRBD1. Germline CDR1 and CDR2: MDHEN and SYDVKM. J was trimmed by 2 bases and V by 6 bases; bases with no gene match: 5. The CDR3 is 14 residues long. CDR3 sequence: CASSEDREQETQYF. In DNA, the CDR3 is TGTGCCAGCAGCGAGGACAGGGAGCAAGAGACCCAGTACTTC.

The chain recombines TRBV3-1 (or the pseudogene TRBV3-2) with TRBJ1-1; D might be TRBD1 (5 bases). The CDR3 sequence is 15 residues long. Trimming removed 1 base from V and 3 bases from J, with 12 bases in between. The germline CDR1 and CDR2 sequences are LGHDT and YNNKEL (reference sequence). Here the CDR3 DNA reads TGTGCCAGCAGCCAAGGGGGGGACGGCGACACTGAAGCTTTCTTT. Translation gives CASSQGGDGDTEAFF.

The V gene is TRBV30, the J gene TRBJ2-2; 7 positions match TRBD1. The trim removed 2 bases at V and 6 bases at J, leaving 9 bases unmatched. This CDR3 is 15 amino acids long. Germline lookup yields CDR1 GTSNPN and CDR2 SVGIG (reference sequence). The CDR3 DNA is TGTGCCTGGAGTCGACGACAGGGCCCCGCCGGGGAGCTGTTTTTT. Translated, it gives CAWSRRQGPAGELFF.

Only a few counts were recorded for this clone. The chain carries TRBV27 and TRBJ1-5; 8 bases are shared with TRBD1. From germline, CDR1 is MNHEY and CDR2 SMNVEV (reference sequence). Unmatched junction bases numbered 11, after V lost 2 bases and J lost 2 bases. This CDR3 has 18 amino acids. The DNA for the CDR3 is TGTGCCAGCAGTTTAACCCCGCCCAGGGGGCGGGGCAATCAGCCCCAGCATTTT. Translating gives CASSLTPPRGRGNQPQHF.

The chain recombines TRBV7-9 with TRBJ1-6, with 11 positions matching TRBD1. This CDR3 is 16 amino acids long. Per germline, CDR1 SEHNR and CDR2 FQNEAQ (reference sequence). The V and J ends lost 6 bases and 5 bases, in that order; junction bases with no gene match: 6. The CDR3 spells CASSPGTGGNNSPLHF. The CDR3 DNA reads as TGTGCCAGCAGTCCCGGGACAGGGGGAAATAATTCACCCCTCCACTTT.

This chain links TRBV11-3 with TRBJ2-2, with D uncertain. There are 18 residues in the CDR3. The germline V gene encodes CDR1 SGHNT and CDR2 YENEEA. Trimming shortened V by 0 bases and J by 0 bases, and 14 bases separated the two germline ends. The CDR3 loop reads CASSLDKWQFSNTGELFF. CDR3 bases: TGTGCCAGCAGCTTAGATAAGTGGCAGTTTTCGAACACCGGGGAGCTGTTTTTT.

V and J are TRBV5-6 and TRBJ1-4; D call uncertain. CDR1 is SGHDT and CDR2 is YYEEEE in the germline V gene. The CDR3 totals 14 residues. The V end was cut by 2 bases, the J end by 5 bases, with 10 bases between. CDR3 in DNA: TGTGCCAGCAGCTTCGGGTCCTTAAATGAAAAACTGTTTTTT. This translates into CASSFGSLNEKLFF.

This clone was seen more than once but under ten times. This chain uses TRBV15 with TRBJ2-7, with a tentative D call TRBD2 (5 bases). This CDR3 has 15 amino acids. Deletions cut 5 bases from V and 2 bases from J, with 16 bases between. The germline gives CDR1 LNHNV, CDR2 YYDKDF (reference sequence). The CDR3 DNA follows: TGTGCCACCAGCGGGAACATTTACGGGACCTACGAGCAGTACTTC. Translating it yields CATSGNIYGTYEQYF.

The rearrangement joins TRBV11-2 to TRBJ2-1; D is perhaps TRBD2 (5 bases). Germline V lookup: CDR1 SGHAT, CDR2 FQNNGV. The CDR3 has 13 residues. V shed 5 bases and J shed 7 bases, with 12 bases lying between them. CDR3 nucleotide sequence: TGTGCCAGCAGCCGAGGGCTGGGGAATGAGCAGTTCTTC. This encodes CASSRGLGNEQFF. The entire variable domain, with the rest obtained from reference TRBV11-2 and TRBJ2-1, is as follows: EAGVAQSPRYKIIEKRQSVAFWCNPISGHATLYWYQQILGQGPKLLIQFQNNGVVDDSQLPKDRFSAERLKGVDSTLKIQPAKLEDSAVYLCASSRGLGNEQFFGPGTRLTVL.

The chain is built from TRBV6-2 or TRBV6-3 and TRBJ2-1; no definite D call. Germline CDR1 MNHEY, CDR2 SVGEGT. V lost 5 bases and J lost 6, with 8 bases in between. CDR3 size: 12 residues. The CDR3 loop is CASSPYRNEQFF. DNA of the CDR3: TGTGCCAGCAGTCCCTATCGCAATGAGCAGTTCTTC.

The chain is built from TRBV28 and TRBJ1-6; D is unresolved. The CDR3 consists of 14 residues. Germline V gene lookup returns CDR1 MDHEN and CDR2 SYDVKM. Trimming took 5 bases from V and 7 from J, leaving 12 bases between them. The CDR3 DNA reads TGTGCCAGCAGTCGAAGGTACGGGAATTCACCCCTCCACTTT. Translating gives CASSRRYGNSPLHF.

The rearrangement uses TRBV11-3 and TRBJ2-7; TRBD1 aligns across 7 bases. Trimming cost V 1 base and J 7 bases; bases outside gene matches: 10. CDR1 SGHNT and CDR2 YENEEA come from the germline V gene. This CDR3 region has 15 residues. In nucleotides, the CDR3 is TGTGCCAGCAGCTTAGGCCTGACAGGGAAGTCGGAGCAGTACTTC. Amino acid sequence: CASSLGLTGKSEQYF. Full variable domain (remainder filled in from reference TRBV11-3 and TRBJ2-7): EAGVVQSPRYKIIEKKQPVAFWCNPISGHNTLYWYLQNLGQGPELLIRYENEEAVDDSQLPKDRFSAERLKGVDSTLKIQPAELGDSAVYLCASSLGLTGKSEQYFGPGTRLTVT.

This chain uses TRBV28 with TRBJ1-4; D unclear. The length of the CDR3 is 12 residues. The germline V gene has CDR1 MDHEN and CDR2 SYDVKM. Trimming shortened V by 5 bases and J by 11 bases, and 12 bases separated the two germline ends. CDR3 sequence reads: CASSDPGEKLFF. The CDR3 region has the DNA TGTGCCAGCAGTGACCCGGGTGAGAAACTGTTTTTT.

The chain is built from TRBV7-2 and TRBJ1-1, with a possible D match to TRBD1 (6 bases). V was shortened by 5 bases and J by 1 base, with 11 bases between the two germline ends. Germline loops: CDR1 SGHTA, CDR2 FQGNSA. The CDR3 is made up of 14 amino acids. CDR3 loop: CASSTTTGNTEAFF. The CDR3 DNA sequence: TGTGCCAGCAGCACCACGACAGGGAACACTGAAGCTTTCTTT.

The chain is built from TRBV5-6 and TRBJ1-2; TRBD1 is a possible D gene (6 bases). Looked up from germline, CDR1 is SGHDT and CDR2 is YYEEEE. The ends were cut back, 4 bases at V and 4 bases at J, with 14 bases in the middle. The CDR3 is made up of 14 amino acids. Written as DNA, the CDR3 is TGTGCCAGCAGCCTTGGTTACAGGGCCTATGGCTACACCTTC. Amino acid sequence: CASSLGYRAYGYTF.

The chain is built from TRBV5-1 and TRBJ2-2; TRBD2 might be the D (7 bases). CDR3 size: 17 residues. V lost 1 base and J 5 bases, leaving 18 bases between the germline ends. Germline CDR1 and CDR2: SGHRS and YFSETQ. Written as DNA, the CDR3 is TGCGCCAGCAGCTTGAACCTTGGGGGGGCCCGGACCGGGGAGCTGTTTTTT. Translating gives CASSLNLGGARTGELFF.

The chain has TRBV5-1 and TRBJ2-3; D might be TRBD1 (6 bases). The CDR3 is 16 amino acids. Germline lookup yields CDR1 SGHRS and CDR2 YFSETQ. Trimming shortened V by 3 bases and J by 0 bases, and 14 bases separated the two germline ends. CDR3 sequence reads: CASSYDRSPSTDTQYF. Here the CDR3 DNA reads TGCGCCAGCAGCTACGACAGGTCCCCTAGCACAGATACGCAGTATTTT.

This rearrangement joins TRBV5-1 to TRBJ2-5, with 10 positions matching TRBD2. Germline V gene lookup returns CDR1 SGHRS and CDR2 YFSETQ. The junction had 10 bases not matched to a gene; V was cut back by 4 bases and J by 1 base. The length of the CDR3 is 17 residues. This chain's CDR3 is CASSPGGSGGPQETQYF. CDR3 in DNA: TGCGCCAGCAGCCCTGGGGGTAGCGGGGGGCCCCAAGAGACCCAGTACTTC. Full variable domain (remainder filled in from reference TRBV5-1 and TRBJ2-5): KAGVTQTPRYLIKTRGQQVTLSCSPISGHRSVSWYQQTPGQGLQFLFEYFSETQRNKGNFPGRFSGRQFSNSRSEMNVSTLELGDSALYLCASSPGGSGGPQETQYFGPGTRLLVL.

V and J are TRBV19 and TRBJ2-4; 12 bases fit TRBD1. Trimming cost V 3 bases and J 5 bases; bases outside gene matches: 5. The CDR3 loop spans 16 amino acids. The germline V gene encodes CDR1 LNHDA and CDR2 SQIVND (reference sequence). CDR3 protein: CASSIRDRGRENIQYF. In DNA form, the CDR3 reads TGTGCCAGTAGTATCCGGGACAGGGGGCGGGAAAACATTCAGTACTTC.

V gene TRBV15 combines with J gene TRBJ1-4; D is uncertain. The CDR3 extends over 16 amino acids. The V and J ends lost 5 bases and 6 bases respectively, with 19 bases between them. Germline V gene data show CDR1 as LNHNV and CDR2 as YYDKDF (reference sequence). Here the CDR3 reads CATSPTPGVLHEKLFF. CDR3 bases: TGTGCCACCAGCCCCACCCCCGGGGTCCTTCATGAAAAACTGTTTTTT.

This clone was detected a few times. The chain joins TRBV7-2 to TRBJ2-7; D possibly corresponds to TRBD2 (6 bases). CDR3 length equals 13 residues. CDR1 and CDR2 (germline): SGHTA, FQGNSA. V lost 5 bases and J lost 6, with 14 bases in between. CDR3 residues: CASSPGGGLEQYF. The CDR3 DNA reads as TGTGCCAGCAGCCCCGGGGGAGGTCTCGAGCAGTACTTC.